This TCR beta chain emerged from a study of identical twins. Among all donors, each was a healthy Caucasian. A universal primer binding site was introduced by template switching. The final cDNA contained unique molecular identifiers. Each CDR3 protein is one row after TCRdb ran MiXCR on the 5' RACE reads. The sample records 150,000 or so distinct CDR3 sequences, under 4.5% being singletons. This clonotype was counted between two and nine times. The antigen is not known. The V gene lost 2 bases and the J gene lost 0 bases, with 10 bases spanning the gap. CDR3 length: 16 amino acids. The germline CDR1 and CDR2 sequences are SGHDN and FVKESK. Study-level points and caveats: The models systematically underestimated how much out-of-frame TCR alpha was shared in monozygotic twins. Potential partial confounding of zero-insertion analyses by invariant MAIT and iNKT cells was noted.

The clonotype originates from a young man in good health. Sequencing was carried out using memory T cells sorted from blood. The chain links TRBV14 to TRBJ1-4; D unclear. The CDR3, as DNA: TGTGCCAGCAGCCAACTTACGTCTGCAACTAATGAAAAACTGTTTTTT. Its translation: CASSQLTSATNEKLFF.